This T cell receptor (beta chain) was sequenced during a study of T cell responses to AZD1222 COVID-19 vaccine. Study-wide background: Doses given second, at about 4 or about 12 weeks, were pooled.

The data were produced by immunoSEQ multiplex PCR, yet TCRdb's version contains in-frame clones alone and is incomplete. The sample contains roughly 84,000 clones, about 85% of which appear only once. Germline-derived CDR1 and CDR2 are KGHSH and LQKENI. Trimming pared 5 bases from V and 6 bases from J, leaving 17 bases between. CDR3 size: 14 residues. This chain joins TRBV18 and TRBJ2-7; D is possibly TRBD2 (5 bases). Here the sequenced sample was peripheral blood, taken on day 0 of AZD1222 vaccination. The sequence derives from an adult in good health. CDR3 sequence reads: CASSTRVESGEQYF. The CDR3 DNA is TGTGCCAGCTCAACTAGGGTAGAAAGCGGCGAGCAGTACTTC.